The subject of this entry is one T cell receptor (beta chain). These data come from a study of T cells in Graves' hyperthyroidism and ophthalmopathy. There were TCR beta CDR3 regions amplified from RNA transcripts. TCR CDR3 underwent first-round RT-PCR with the HTBI primer set. MiXCR, run by TCRdb on the multiplex PCR reads, gives a single entry per CDR3 protein. The sample contains about 420,000 distinct CDR3 sequences, 15% to 18% of which appear only once. The sample was blood. This TCR derives from a woman under 30 with Graves' hyperthyroidism.

The CDR3 sequence is CASSPAREAHTEAFF. The CDR3 nucleotides read TGTGCCAGCAGCCCAGCGAGGGAGGCCCACACTGAAGCTTTCTTT. The chain has TRBV7-9 and TRBJ1-1, with D unresolved. The V and J ends lost 5 bases and 3 bases respectively, with 16 bases between them. This CDR3 contains 15 residues. CDR1 is SEHNR and CDR2 is FQNEAQ in the germline V gene (reference sequence).